This TCR beta chain was observed in a study of vaccination effects on CD4 cells after COVID-19. The length of the CDR3 is 16 residues. Germline-derived CDR1 and CDR2 are SGHAT and FQNNGV. The V and J ends lost 1 base and 2 bases, in that order; junction bases with no gene match: 7. This clone was seen once. The antigen is undetermined. The ViraFEST assay expanded antigen-specific CD4+ T cells with viral peptide pools before sequencing. On day 10 of culture, CD4+ T cells were separated out. Absence of prior SARS-CoV-2 infection characterized the vaccine recipients, who showed negative nucleocapsid antibodies. Fresh IL-2-containing medium replaced half the medium on days 3 and 7. The study, taken as a whole, reports: Common cold coronaviruses were cross-recognized by only 1 of 255 vaccine-induced clones in healthy vaccinees. Late in the post-vaccination period, infection-induced and vaccine-induced clones underwent marked clonal contraction.

Measured with immunoSEQ multiplex PCR; TCRdb has only the in-frame clones, and not every one. The table has roughly 63,000 clones, around 75% seen once; the top ten hold roughly 4%. The TCR sequence derives from a human donor who received a COVID-19 vaccine. V usage is TRBV11-2 and J usage is TRBJ1-1; TRBD1 agrees at 7 bases. The sample here was CD4+ T cells from PBMCs cultured with HCoV-OC43 spike peptides, taken before COVID-19 vaccination. Subset denoted: HCoV-OC43 spike overlapping peptide pool stimulation. The CDR3 reads CASSLVWGQSNTEAFF. DNA of the CDR3: TGTGCCAGCAGCTTAGTATGGGGACAGTCCAACACTGAAGCTTTCTTT.